This TCR beta chain comes out of a study of cytomegalovirus exposure and HLA in healthy donors. Study-wide background: According to later analysis, the same platform produced the 120 or so validation and under 750 first-cohort repertoires.

Broader study findings: Subsequent analysis revealed that first-cohort TCR clusters tended to co-occur in the 95 to 150 validation repertoires. 150 or so TCR beta chains were listed as cytomegalovirus-associated. The authors confirmed in vitro that three CMV-associated chains were specific for CMV antigens.

CDR3 length equals 13 residues. Germline V gene sequence: CDR1 SGHNT, CDR2 YYREEE (reference sequence). V dropped 4 bases and J dropped 5; count of bases not matched to a gene: 1. This clone was counted a single time. Antigen specificity is unknown. Data came from immunoSEQ multiplex PCR; TCRdb stores just in-frame clones and leaves some out. The repertoire consists of 150,000 to 200,000 clones, with more than 75% occurring once and the leading ten covering more than 1.1%. This TCR derives from a woman in her late teens or twenties in good health and CMV-seronegative. The sequenced sample consisted of PBMCs. The chain recombines TRBV5-4 with TRBJ2-2, with 8 bases identical to TRBD1. CDR3 nucleotides: TGTGCCAGCAGCCGGACAGGGACCGGGGAGCTGTTTTTT. This codes for CASSRTGTGELFF.